This TCR beta chain was identified during a study of T-cell memory formation after mild COVID-19. MiXCR, run by TCRdb on the 5' RACE reads, gives a single entry per CDR3 protein. The table shows approximately 100,000 distinct CDR3 sequences, with approximately 12% occurring only once. Germline assignment: CDR1 SEHNR and CDR2 FQNEAQ (reference sequence). The CDR3 contains 16 residues. V lost 4 bases and J lost 2, with 17 bases in between. V usage is TRBV7-9 and J usage is TRBJ2-5; D may match TRBD1 or TRBD2 (5 bases each). Material for sequencing was PBMCs or a T cell subset sorted from them (not recorded which). The TCR comes from a young man who had mild COVID-19 (a few samples of this study predate the infection). Cell type and time point are not known. The CDR3 coding sequence is TGTGCCAGCAGCTCAACCGGGACCCCACGACAAGAGACCCAGTACTTC. It is translated as CASSSTGTPRQETQYF.